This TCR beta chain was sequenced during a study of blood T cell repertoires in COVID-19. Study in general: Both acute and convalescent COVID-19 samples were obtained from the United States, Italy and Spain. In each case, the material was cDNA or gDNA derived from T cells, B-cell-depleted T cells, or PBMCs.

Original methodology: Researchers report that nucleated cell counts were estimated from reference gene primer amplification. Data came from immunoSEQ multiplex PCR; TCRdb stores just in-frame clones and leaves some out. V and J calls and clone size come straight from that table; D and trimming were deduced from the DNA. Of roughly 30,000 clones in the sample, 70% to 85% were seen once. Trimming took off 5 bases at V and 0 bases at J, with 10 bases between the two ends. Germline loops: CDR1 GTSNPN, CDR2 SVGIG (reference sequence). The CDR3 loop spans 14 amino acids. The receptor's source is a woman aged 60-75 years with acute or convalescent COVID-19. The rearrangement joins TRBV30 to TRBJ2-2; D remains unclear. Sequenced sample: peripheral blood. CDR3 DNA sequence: TGTGCCTGGGACGAGTACCCGAACACCGGGGAGCTGTTTTTT. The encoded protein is CAWDEYPNTGELFF.